What follows are 10 T cell receptor beta chains derived from one specimen sequenced in a study of a mutant IDH1 vaccine in newly diagnosed glioma. Assay: immunoSEQ multiplex PCR; the TCRdb copy retains only in-frame clones and omits some. The data show 60,000 to 65,000 clones, around four fifths seen once. These TCRs' antigens remain unknown. Stated time point: week 47, end of study. Alongside topical imiquimod, each dose of vaccine comprised 300 ug of mutant IDH1 20-mer peptide. Specimen: PBMCs, collected from a glioma patient whose treatment included an IDH1 peptide vaccine. These receptors were obtained from a man younger than 40 with glioma.

This rearrangement joins TRBV29-1 to TRBJ2-2, with D unclear. V lost 4 bases and J lost 7, with 10 bases in between. Germline V gene lookup returns CDR1 SQVTM and CDR2 ANQGSEA. The CDR3 is 12 amino acids. This CDR3 reads CSVGPVYGELFF. The CDR3 DNA follows: TGCAGCGTTGGACCCGTTTACGGGGAGCTGTTTTTT.

Here the CDR3 reads CASSLVEGSAFF. Written as DNA, the CDR3 is TGTGCCAGCAGCTTAGTCGAGGGGTCTGCTTTCTTT. This sequence joins TRBV7-9 and TRBJ1-1; perhaps TRBD1 as D (5 bases). The germline V gene encodes CDR1 SEHNR and CDR2 FQNEAQ (reference sequence). The germline V and J ends were trimmed by 1 base and 11 bases, with 11 bases remaining between them. CDR3 length: 12 amino acids.

The J gene is TRBJ1-6, the V gene TRBV5-6; TRBD1 aligns across 9 bases. Germline-derived CDR1 and CDR2 are SGHDT and YYEEEE. The CDR3 is 14 residues long. V gave up 7 bases and J gave up 7 bases; unmatched junction bases: 6. The CDR3 sequence: CASVYRGRNSPLHF. CDR3 in DNA: TGTGCCAGCGTCTACAGGGGGCGAAATTCACCCCTCCACTTT.

The J gene is TRBJ2-2, the V gene TRBV6-6, with D hard to call. The CDR3 extends over 14 amino acids. V was clipped by 7 bases and J by 7 bases, with 16 bases between them. Germline-derived CDR1 and CDR2 are MNHNY and SVGAGI (reference sequence). In nucleotides, the CDR3 is TGTGCCAGCAAAACGTTGTCAGATATCGGGGAGCTGTTTTTT. Encoded protein: CASKTLSDIGELFF.

The chain carries TRBV6-6 and TRBJ2-6; unclear D gene. The germline CDR1 and CDR2 sequences are MNHNY and SVGAGI (reference sequence). V lost 11 bases, J lost 0 bases, and 2 bases lay in between. The CDR3 totals 11 residues. CDR3 sequence reads: CAVSGANVLTF. CDR3 bases: TGTGCCGTCTCTGGGGCCAACGTCCTGACTTTC.

This chain links TRBV9 with TRBJ1-3, with D possibly matching TRBD1 (5 bases). CDR3 length: 14 amino acids. The V gene lost 4 bases and the J gene lost 1 base, with 9 bases spanning the gap. Germline lookup yields CDR1 SGDLS and CDR2 YYNGEE. CDR3 nucleotide sequence: TGTGCCAGCAGCCCTAGGGGTTCTGGAAACACCATATATTTT. The encoded protein is CASSPRGSGNTIYF.

In its sample, this clone was seen once. The rearrangement joins TRBV6-1 to TRBJ1-3; TRBD1 agrees at 12 bases. V gave up 4 bases and J gave up 4 bases; unmatched junction bases: 8. The CDR3 length is 17 residues. The germline CDR1 and CDR2 sequences are MNHNS and SASEGT. CDR3 coding DNA: TGTGCCAGCAGTGGTGGGGACAGGGGGCTGGGAGGAAACACCATATATTTT. Its protein product is CASSGGDRGLGGNTIYF.

This chain joins TRBV18 and TRBJ2-1; tentatively, D is TRBD1 (5 bases). Germline V gene lookup returns CDR1 KGHSH and CDR2 LQKENI. V gave up 0 bases and J gave up 4 bases, with 13 bases separating them. The CDR3 covers 16 residues. The CDR3, as DNA: TGTGCCAGCTCACCACCACAGACAGTTAGTTACAATGAGCAGTTCTTC. This encodes CASSPPQTVSYNEQFF. Complete variable domain (other parts from reference TRBV18 and TRBJ2-1): NAGVMQNPRHLVRRRGQEARLRCSPMKGHSHVYWYRQLPEEGLKFMVYLQKENIIDESGMPKERFSAEFPKEGPSILRIQQVVRGDSAAYFCASSPPQTVSYNEQFFGPGTRLTVL.

This rearrangement joins TRBV7-6 to TRBJ1-1; 10 nucleotides match TRBD1. This CDR3 contains 15 residues. Germline CDR1 reads SGHVS; CDR2 reads FNYEAQ. V lost 6 bases, J lost 1 base, and 5 bases stayed unmatched. The CDR3 nucleotides are TGTGCCAGCAGTCGACAGGGGGCTCCGAACACTGAAGCTTTCTTT. This codes for CASSRQGAPNTEAFF.

The chain is built from TRBV10-2 and TRBJ1-6, with 9 nucleotides matching TRBD1. The trim removed 3 bases at V and 10 bases at J, leaving 4 bases unmatched. The CDR3 consists of 14 residues. The germline V gene has CDR1 WSHSY and CDR2 SAAADI. The CDR3 coding sequence is TGCGCCAGCAGTGACCGGGACAGGGTATCACCCCTCCACTTT. As protein: CASSDRDRVSPLHF.